The rows below give T cell receptor beta chains drawn from one sample of a study of cytomegalovirus exposure and HLA in healthy donors. TCRdb's table, derived via immunoSEQ multiplex PCR, lists solely in-frame clones and lacks some. The data hold tens of thousands of clones, with 55% to 70% observed a single time. Specimen: PBMCs. These receptors were taken from a woman in her forties or fifties in good health and CMV-seropositive. Both conserved end residues are part of each CDR3. Each record gives: D gene, clone size, J gene, V gene, CDR3 DNA, CDR3 protein. A D gene is named only where the DNA matches it firmly. Clone size appears in some rows only: once, few, many, or a class for an expanded clone.

TRBD1,.,TRBJ1-2,TRBV2,TGTGCCAGCAGTGCTGACAGGGCGGTAGACTATGGCTACACCTTC,CASSADRAVDYGYTF
.,.,TRBJ1-1,TRBV28,TGTGCCAGCAGTTTAGGGGCAGGGGCTGGAGACACTGAAGCTTTCTTT,CASSLGAGAGDTEAFF
.,.,TRBJ1-1,TRBV5-1,TGCGCCAGCAGCTTGCGGGGAGGGGACACTGAAGCTTTCTTT,CASSLRGGDTEAFF
.,few,TRBJ1-2,TRBV7-9,TGTGCCAGCAGCCCTGGGGCCCTCTTTGGTGGCTACACCTTC,CASSPGALFGGYTF
TRBD1,.,TRBJ1-3,TRBV9,TGTGCCAGCAGCGTTATCACAGGGGATGACACCATATATTTT,CASSVITGDDTIYF
.,.,TRBJ1-6,TRBV6-1,TGTGCCAGCAGTGCGGAGGGGACGGGTTATAATTCACCCCTCCACTTT,CASSAEGTGYNSPLHF
TRBD1,few,TRBJ2-4,TRBV28,TGTGCCAGCAGTTTATATGACCAGCGGATAGGGGGCCTAGCCAAAAACATTCAGTACTTC,CASSLYDQRIGGLAKNIQYF
.,.,TRBJ1-2,TRBV28,TGTGCCAGCAGTTTAGGAGGGGCCTATGGCTACACCTTC,CASSLGGAYGYTF
.,.,TRBJ2-7,TRBV7-9,TGTGCCAGCAGCTTCCCAGACGTGAGGGAGCAGTACTTC,CASSFPDVREQYF
.,.,TRBJ2-3,TRBV7-2,TGTGCCAGCAGCTTTGGCCAACCGAGGGGGGATACGCAGTATTTT,CASSFGQPRGDTQYF
.,.,TRBJ2-3,TRBV30,TGTGCCTGGAGGAACCTAGGTGGAGATACGCAGTATTTT,CAWRNLGGDTQYF
TRBD2,.,TRBJ2-3,TRBV2,TGTGCCAGCAGTGAAGCGCGGCTAGCGGGGGCCGGGGTTCAGTATTTT,CASSEARLAGAGVQYF
.,once,TRBJ2-5,TRBV14,TGTGCCAGCAGCCAACCGGGGATCGAGACCCAGTACTTC,CASSQPGIETQYF
.,.,TRBJ2-2,TRBV18,TGTGCCAGCTCACGAGACACCACCGGGGAGCTGTTTTTT,CASSRDTTGELFF
.,.,TRBJ1-2,TRBV13,TGTGCCAGCAGCTTAACAGGGTCTGGCTACACCTTC,CASSLTGSGYTF
TRBD1,.,TRBJ2-7,TRBV5-4,TGTGCCAGCAGCTTCCCATCGGGACAGGGAGGCGAGCAGTACTTC,CASSFPSGQGGEQYF
TRBD1,few,TRBJ1-2,TRBV25-1,TGTGCCAGCAGTGAACGGCTACAGGGGGACTATGGCTACACCTTC,CASSERLQGDYGYTF
TRBD1,few,TRBJ2-7,TRBV6-5,TGTGCCACCGGACAGGGTTCCTACGAGCAGTACTTC,CATGQGSYEQYF
.,.,TRBJ2-1,TRBV7-3,TGTGCCAGCAGCTTTTACGACAGCTCCTACAATGAGCAGTTCTTC,CASSFYDSSYNEQFF
.,once,TRBJ1-2,TRBV7-9,TGTGCCAGCAGTCGAACAGGGAATGGCTACACCTTC,CASSRTGNGYTF
.,.,TRBJ1-2,TRBV7-9,TGTGCCAGCAGCTTAGCCGGGGATGACTATGGCTACACCTTC,CASSLAGDDYGYTF
.,.,TRBJ2-1,TRBV10-1,TGCGCCAGCAGTGAAAGCGGTTACAATGAGCAGTTCTTC,CASSESGYNEQFF
.,.,TRBJ2-5,TRBV6-5,TGTGCCAGCAGTTACTCAGGGGCCCTTCAAGAGACCCAGTACTTC,CASSYSGALQETQYF
TRBD1,.,TRBJ2-1,TRBV7-3,TGTGCCAGCAGCCTAAATCCGGGACAGGGGTCGGAGCAGTTCTTC,CASSLNPGQGSEQFF
TRBD2,.,TRBJ2-1,TRBV7-9,TGTGCCAGCAGGGTTGCGGCAGCGGGGGTTGAGCAGTTCTTC,CASRVAAAGVEQFF
TRBD1,few,TRBJ1-2,TRBV6-6,TGTGCCAGCAGTTACGGGGACAGGGTAAACTATGGCTACACCTTC,CASSYGDRVNYGYTF
.,.,TRBJ1-3,TRBV30,TGTGCCTGTAATACCCGCGGGGTATTTGGAAACACCATATATTTT,CACNTRGVFGNTIYF
.,few,TRBJ1-1,TRBV2,TGTGCCAGCAGGAGAGACAGCATGAACACTGAAGCTTTCTTT,CASRRDSMNTEAFF
TRBD1,.,TRBJ2-5,TRBV13,TGTGCCAGCAGCCTCAGGGGGCGAGAGACCCAGTACTTC,CASSLRGRETQYF
TRBD1,.,TRBJ1-1,TRBV10-2,TGTGCCATCAGTGACTGGGACAGGGAGAACACTGAAGCTTTCTTT,CAISDWDRENTEAFF
TRBD1,few,TRBJ2-2,TRBV2,TGTGCCAGCACTCAAGGGGACAGGGGTTACACCGGGGAGCTGTTTTTT,CASTQGDRGYTGELFF
TRBD1,.,TRBJ2-2,TRBV7-2,TGTGCCAGCAGCTCCAGGACAGGAAACACCGGGGAGCTGTTTTTT,CASSSRTGNTGELFF
.,few,TRBJ1-2,TRBV18,TGTGCCAGCTCACCAGGCGGAGACTATGGCTACACCTTC,CASSPGGDYGYTF
.,.,TRBJ1-1,TRBV7-9,TGTGCCAGCAGCTCCCCGAGGTCAGGGCTGAGCACTGAAGCTTTCTTT,CASSSPRSGLSTEAFF
.,.,TRBJ1-4,TRBV7-7,TGTGCCAGCAGCCCAGGGTTTTCTAATGAAAAACTGTTTTTT,CASSPGFSNEKLFF